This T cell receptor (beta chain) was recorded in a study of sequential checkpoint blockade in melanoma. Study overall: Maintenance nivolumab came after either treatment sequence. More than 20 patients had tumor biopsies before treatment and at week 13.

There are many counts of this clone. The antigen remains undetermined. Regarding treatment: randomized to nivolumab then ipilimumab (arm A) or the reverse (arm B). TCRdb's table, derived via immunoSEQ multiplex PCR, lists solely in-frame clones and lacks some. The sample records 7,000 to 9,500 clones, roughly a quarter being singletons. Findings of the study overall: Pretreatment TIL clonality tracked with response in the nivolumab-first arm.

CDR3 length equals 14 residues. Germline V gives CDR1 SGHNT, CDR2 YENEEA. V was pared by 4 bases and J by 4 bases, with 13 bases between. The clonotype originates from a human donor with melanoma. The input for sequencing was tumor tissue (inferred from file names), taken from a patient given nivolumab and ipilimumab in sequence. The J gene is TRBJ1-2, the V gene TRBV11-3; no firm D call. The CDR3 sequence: CASSSRAASYGYTF. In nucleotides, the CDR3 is TGTGCCAGCAGCTCCCGGGCAGCATCCTATGGCTACACCTTC.